The subject of this entry is one T cell receptor (beta chain). This record belongs to a study of blood T cell repertoires in COVID-19. Study-wide background: Donors in the United States, Italy and Spain gave samples during acute or convalescent COVID-19.

As originally analysed: It was from reference gene primer amplification that nucleated cell counts were estimated. TCRdb's copy holds only in-frame clones and misses some; the assay was immunoSEQ multiplex PCR. The V and J calls and clone size were taken over from that table, and D and trimming were inferred from the DNA. The table shows 250,000 to 350,000 clones, with roughly 86% occurring only once. This CDR3 contains 14 residues. CDR1 and CDR2 from the germline V gene are SGHAT and FQNNGV. Unmatched junction bases numbered 4, after V lost 4 bases and J lost 8 bases. The sample comprised peripheral blood. The genes are TRBV11-2 and TRBJ1-4; 10 bases agree with TRBD1. The clonotype comes from a woman in her 50s who had recovered from COVID-19. The DNA for the CDR3 is TGTGCCAGCAGCTGGGACAGGGGCGGGGAAAAACTGTTTTTT. Residues: CASSWDRGGEKLFF.